The T cell receptor beta chain described here comes from a study of T-cell reconstitution after alpha-beta-depleted transplantation in children. Germline-derived CDR1 and CDR2 are SGHRS and YFSETQ. The CDR3 totals 15 residues. With 2 bases clipped from V and 2 bases from J, the junction kept 4 bases outside the gene matches. Unique molecular identifiers were built into the TCRbeta library. MiXCR was run by TCRdb on the PCR reads, yielding one entry per CDR3 protein. The profile covers over 400,000 distinct CDR3 sequences, with approximately 12% appearing a single time and approximately 5.4% taken by the ten largest.

Sequences were derived from PBMCs from the stem cell graft donor, sampled from the stem cell graft. The TCR was taken from a human donor who donated a stem cell graft to a child with combined immunodeficiency. The V gene is TRBV5-1, the J gene TRBJ2-5, with TRBD1 identical over 9 bases. CDR3 protein: CASSFGQGIQETQYF. The CDR3 DNA is TGCGCCAGCAGCTTCGGACAGGGGATACAAGAGACCCAGTACTTC.